The clone carrying this T cell receptor (beta chain) was seen ten or more times. Its specificity is unknown. This sample was taken from a study of T cells after yellow fever vaccination. Whole-study results and caveats: On re-exposure, the response was weaker but peaked faster, at day 5 versus 15. There was a possibility that FACS-sorted repertoires contained abundant clonotypes contaminating from the bulk population. Re-detected after boosting: most primary clones, 96% of CD4 and 88% of CD8.

UMIs were added to TCR cDNA along with a universal primer site when it was made by 5'RACE template switching. One entry per CDR3 protein results from TCRdb running MiXCR on the 5' RACE reads. Seen here are about 320,000 distinct CDR3 sequences, around 4.3% observed once, and the top ten hold roughly a fifth. The CDR3 is made up of 13 amino acids. Trimming pared 3 bases from V and 5 bases from J, leaving 10 bases between. This clonotype originated in a young man who received the YFV17D yellow fever vaccine. This rearrangement joins TRBV12-3 or TRBV12-4 to TRBJ1-2; no reliable D call. The sample consisted of PBMCs, taken 15 days after the yellow fever booster vaccination. This chain's CDR3 is CASSLTVGYGYTF. The CDR3 coding sequence is TGTGCCAGCAGTTTGACGGTGGGGTATGGCTACACCTTC.